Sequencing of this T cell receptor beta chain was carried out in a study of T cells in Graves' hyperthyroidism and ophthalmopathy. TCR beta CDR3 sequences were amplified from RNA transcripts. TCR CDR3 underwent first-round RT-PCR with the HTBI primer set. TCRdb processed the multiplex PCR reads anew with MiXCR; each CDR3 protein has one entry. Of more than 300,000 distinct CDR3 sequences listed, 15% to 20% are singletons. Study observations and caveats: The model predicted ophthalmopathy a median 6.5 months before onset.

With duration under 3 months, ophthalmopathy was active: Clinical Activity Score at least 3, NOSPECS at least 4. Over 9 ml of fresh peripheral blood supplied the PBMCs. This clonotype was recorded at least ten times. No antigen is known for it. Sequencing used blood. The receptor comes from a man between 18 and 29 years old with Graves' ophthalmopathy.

The CDR3 nucleotides are TGCGCCAGCAGCTTGACGACAGGGGGTGATTCACCCCTCCACTTT. It codes for CASSLTTGGDSPLHF. This rearrangement joins TRBV5-1 to TRBJ1-6, with 9 bases lining up with TRBD1. J lost 8 bases, V lost 1 base, and 4 bases had no gene match. CDR3 length: 15 residues. Per germline, CDR1 SGHRS and CDR2 YFSETQ.